The present TCR beta chain was sequenced within a study of Tregs in tolerant kidney transplant recipients. V was trimmed by 6 bases and J by 4 bases, leaving 16 bases between them. The CDR3 spans 14 residues. Germline V CDR1 and CDR2: MNHNS, SASEGT. The method was immunoSEQ multiplex PCR; TCRdb's version includes in-frame clones alone and lacks a portion of them. Of some 250,000 clones listed, 84% are singletons. This clonotype originated in a human donor in good health. The sample consisted of CD4+ T cells from blood. The V call is TRBV6-1, the J call TRBJ2-7; maybe TRBD1 (6 bases). CDR3 coding DNA: TGTGCCAGCAGCTCCCATCCCCAGGGGTACGAGCAGTACTTC. Encoded protein: CASSSHPQGYEQYF.